This TCR beta chain was sequenced in a study of molecular identifiers for immune sequencing clone quantification (dated 2018 in TCRdb). For the wider study: For a replicate experiment, RNA from roughly 20,000 or 100,000 naive CD8 T cells was divided into five aliquots, and four of the five aliquots were sequenced. The study was a methods study using CD8 T cells to benchmark molecular-identifier clustering-based TCR repertoire sequencing (MIDCIRS) and TCR RNA copy counting.

This clonotype was counted at least ten times. The clone's antigen remains unknown. No base-level quality is on record; no much larger clone is a single base apart. Libraries of naive CD8 T cells were built from approximately 20,000 to 980,000 sorted cells, with 10%, 30% or 50% of the purified RNA used. Naive CD8 T cells were FACS-sorted as CD8+CD4-CCR7+CD45RA+ on a BD FACSAria II into RLT Plus buffer. To test detection sensitivity, Jurkat RNA equivalent to roughly nine TCR copies was spiked into samples of roughly 17,000-1,000,000 naive CD8 T cells. Enrichment of CD8 T cells was done with RosetteSep CD8+ T Cell Enrichment Cocktail plus Ficoll-Paque, and ACK red cell lysis came afterward. Library construction relied on PCR. TCRdb lists the instrument as NextSeq 500. Bulk TCR libraries were generated as previously described, with the TCR primers listed in Table S5 used. The Qiagen AllPrep DNA/RNA kit was used to purify total RNA. Before any analysis, reads coming from multiple sequencing runs of the same library were combined into one pool. In the paper's pipeline: Reads were retained only if an exact TCR constant sequence was present, and the retained reads were trimmed to 150 nt and grouped according to their 12-nt molecular barcodes. Within each barcode group, reads were sub-clustered at a 15% Levenshtein threshold, and quality-weighted consensus sequences were built per RNA molecule. Non-functional sequences were filtered out, along with any lower-count sequence sitting one edit away from another sequence. Based on fitting two negative binomial distributions, any barcode sub-cluster with under 20% of the maximum read count was discarded. TCRdb itself trimmed the public reads at Q25 with fastp, ran MiXCR and retained productive beta chains. Each entry merges the rows of one CDR3 protein and shows their most common DNA and genes. The V and J calls and clone size are TCRdb's, not the authors'. The sample has under 350,000 distinct CDR3 sequences on record, about a quarter of them singletons. The ten largest clonotypes hold 0.65% to 0.95% of the sample.

The CDR3 contains 14 residues, cysteine and phenylalanine counted. The CDR3 DNA has 42 bases and is translated from base 1. From a lookup of the germline V gene, CDR1 and CDR2 are MDHEN and SYDVKM. Trimming removed 4 bases from V and 7 bases from J, leaving 17 bases between the germline ends. Points the paper makes about the study in general: Spiked-in Jurkat TCR RNA equivalent to a single cell was reported to be detectable even among 850,000 to 1,000,000 naive CD8 T cells. The sizes of highly expanded clones could end up underestimated when identical TCR molecules share a barcode. About 3.1 recovered TCR RNA copies per cell were obtained by modeling, versus around 9.8 by digital PCR, implying a capture efficiency of approximately 30%. Clones above 20 RNA copies held over 99% of molecules in CMV-specific effector cells but under 1% in naive cells. Spiked-in Jurkat TCR RNA (10 copies' worth), which is not part of the donor repertoire, was contained in the naive libraries. When barcode sub-clustering was not used, chimeric consensus sequences inflated TCR diversity, with chimeras reaching as high as 47%.

Sequencing input: naive CD8+ T cells from blood, with Jurkat cell RNA spiked in. Taken with the paper, the label for cell subset or site translates to: FACS-sorted CD8+CD4-CCR7+CD45RA+ naive T cells. This clonotype was sampled from a human donor in good health. Some libraries in this study had Jurkat cell RNA spiked in. The chain joins TRBV28 to TRBJ2-7; matching of 6 bases hints at TRBD1 as the D gene. CDR3 loop: CASSSTKTGREQYF. The sequence in DNA is TGTGCCAGCAGTTCAACCAAGACAGGCCGTGAGCAGTACTTC. The entire variable domain, with the stretches around the CDR3 drawn from the reference TRBV28 and TRBJ2-7 proteins, is DVKVTQSSRYLVKRTGEKVFLECVQDMDHENMFWYRQDPGLGLRLIYFSYDVKMKEKGDIPEGYSVSREKKERFSLILESASTNQTSMYLCASSSTKTGREQYFGPGTRLTVT.